The rows below give T cell receptor beta chains drawn from one sample of a study of shared clonotypes between healthy human individuals. Sequencing was performed with immunoSEQ multiplex PCR; in TCRdb, only in-frame clones are kept and a portion is missing. The sample has about 600,000 clones; 97% are singletons. Sequenced sample: naive CD4+ T cells sorted from blood. Every receptor here comes from a woman aged 25 to 39 in good health. CDR3s include the opening cysteine and the closing phenylalanine or tryptophan.

V,J,CDR3
TRBV28,TRBJ1-4,CASSFIEALGEKLFF
TRBV27,TRBJ2-3,CASSLGGRYTQYF
TRBV5-1,TRBJ2-7,CASSGRGPFYEQYF
TRBV5-1,TRBJ2-1,CASSLAPGLAGNNEQFF
TRBV5-1,TRBJ2-1,CASSYGPTSSYNEQFF
TRBV27,TRBJ1-6,CASSSSSSPLHF
TRBV10-1,TRBJ2-7,CASSDSGAEQYF
TRBV2,TRBJ2-1,CASSARLAGLSSYNEQFF
TRBV7-2,TRBJ2-7,CASSGRRTGEQYF
TRBV19,TRBJ1-2,CASSTGLRGYTF
TRBV5-1,TRBJ2-4,CASSLVGENIQYF
TRBV10-3,TRBJ2-5,CAIKAAGASGSRETQYF
TRBV10-3,TRBJ1-2,CAIQAGANYGYTF
TRBV30,TRBJ2-7,CAWSWEITSGRAYEQYF
TRBV10-2,TRBJ2-7,CASRLDRPSHEQYF
TRBV7-3,TRBJ2-3,CASSFRGGTDTQYF
TRBV19,TRBJ2-2,CASSRTGAVGELFF
TRBV6-6,TRBJ2-2,CASSDGLASNTGELFF
TRBV28,TRBJ2-1,CASSSGYEQFF
TRBV5-4,TRBJ2-1,CASSFSPQRESEQFF
TRBV4-2,TRBJ2-5,CASSRASGAGGETQYF
TRBV6-5,TRBJ2-5,CASRRQGQTTQYF
TRBV5-8,TRBJ2-1,CASSFAGVGEQFF
TRBV7-6,TRBJ2-5,CASSLGSIKETQYF
TRBV4-1,TRBJ2-7,CASSKPGLALTYEQYF
TRBV7-6,TRBJ2-1,CASSPMPSGTPYEQFF
TRBV5-1,TRBJ1-1,CASSSGQENTEAFF
TRBV6-1,TRBJ1-5,CASSLNNQPQHF
TRBV19,TRBJ1-1,CASSKQGGMNTEAFF
TRBV28,TRBJ2-2,CASRSGQGAVGELFF
TRBV9,TRBJ2-1,CASSPGTSGAYNEQFF
TRBV4-1,TRBJ2-5,CASSQGIQETQYF
TRBV6-1,TRBJ1-1,CASSMTVNTEAFF
TRBV2,TRBJ2-2,CASHNPGTGFGGELFF
TRBV28,TRBJ1-1,CASKGGAGTEAFF
TRBV25-1,TRBJ1-1,CASSTRTGFAEAFF
TRBV10-3,TRBJ2-3,CAIRTGLASPADTQYF
TRBV28,TRBJ1-2,CASSLGTGAYGYTF
TRBV13,.,CASSLAGFYEQYF
TRBV18,TRBJ2-7,CASSPEGYEQYF
TRBV5-1,TRBJ2-2,CASSTSPGQGARTGELFF
TRBV7-8,TRBJ1-5,CASSRTRGPSNQPQHF
TRBV9,TRBJ2-2,CASSPRTANTGELFF
TRBV28,TRBJ2-7,CASSLRDRGYEQYF
TRBV13,TRBJ2-6,CASSGGAANVLTF
TRBV19,TRBJ1-1,CASSLRQGVNTEAFF
TRBV10-2,TRBJ2-1,CASSLRTDSNEQFF
TRBV7-3,TRBJ2-1,CASSLGLAGYNEQFF
TRBV7-9,TRBJ1-1,CASRTFKNTEAFF
TRBV6-1,TRBJ2-7,CASSRDSFDEQYF
TRBV19,TRBJ2-2,CASSYSGRELWELFF
TRBV5-1,TRBJ1-1,CASSFLTENTEAFF